This T cell receptor (beta chain) was retrieved from a study of blood T cell repertoires in COVID-19. Across the study: PBMCs, B-cell-depleted T cells, or T cells provided the cDNA or gDNA that made up the material.

V was pared by 3 bases and J by 5 bases, with 2 bases of the junction left unmatched. The CDR3 consists of 13 residues. Worth noting for this clone: This sample also contains other DNA sequences that code for the same CDR3.

Authors' analysis steps: Counts of nucleated cells, estimated from reference gene primer amplification, were obtained. The method was immunoSEQ multiplex PCR; TCRdb's version includes in-frame clones alone and lacks a portion of them. Clone size and the V and J calls come from that table; the DNA yielded D and trimming. The sample includes 270,000 or so clones, approximately 86% seen only once; the top ten take roughly 3%. The sequence derives from a woman between 18 and 29 years old with acute or convalescent COVID-19. Sequencing was done on a sample of peripheral blood. The rearrangement joins TRBV12-3 or TRBV12-4 to TRBJ1-2, with 8 bases identical to TRBD1. The CDR3 nucleotides read TGTGCCAGCAGTTTCCGGACAGGGTATGGCTACACCTTC. This sequence encodes CASSFRTGYGYTF.